The text below deals with one T cell receptor beta chain. As yet, its antigen is unknown. The record originates from a study of T-cell memory formation after mild COVID-19. For the study at large: The TCR clusters were mostly specific to one donor.

This CDR3 has 15 residues. V lost 2 bases to trimming and J lost 1 base, with 11 bases between them. Germline V gives CDR1 SGHTA, CDR2 FQGNSA. Whole-study results and caveats: Most CD4+ clones that shrank were in CM and EM, while CD8+ ones turned up in EMRA. Later expanders leaned toward CD4+, whereas clones contracting from day 15 to 85 were balanced CD4/CD8.

TCR alpha and TCR beta cDNA libraries carrying sample barcodes and UMIs were produced by 5'RACE using constant-segment primers. TCRdb passed the 5' RACE reads through MiXCR, listing each CDR3 protein once. There are around 250,000 distinct CDR3 sequences in the sample; roughly a sixth occur only once, and around 20% lies in the top ten. The chain employs TRBV7-2 and TRBJ2-5; D uncertain. Material for sequencing was PBMCs or a T cell subset sorted from them (not recorded which). This clonotype originated in a man younger than 35 who had mild COVID-19 (a few samples of this study predate the infection). Cell type and time point are not known. The CDR3 loop is CASSLSTNVQETQYF. The CDR3 bases are TGTGCCAGCAGCTTAAGTACTAACGTCCAAGAGACCCAGTACTTC.